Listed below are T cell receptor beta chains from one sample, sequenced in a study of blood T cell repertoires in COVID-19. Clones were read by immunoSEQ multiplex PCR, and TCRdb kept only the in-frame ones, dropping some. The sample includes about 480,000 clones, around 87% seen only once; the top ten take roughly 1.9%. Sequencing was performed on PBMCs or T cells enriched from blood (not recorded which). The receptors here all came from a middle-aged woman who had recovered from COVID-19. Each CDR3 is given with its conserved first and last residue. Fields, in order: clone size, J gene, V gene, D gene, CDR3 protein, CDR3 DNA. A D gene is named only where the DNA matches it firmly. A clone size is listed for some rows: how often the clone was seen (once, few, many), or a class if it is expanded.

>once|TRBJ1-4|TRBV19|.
CASGLRDIRNEKLFF
TGTGCCAGTGGACTGAGGGACATCCGTAATGAAAAACTGTTTTTT
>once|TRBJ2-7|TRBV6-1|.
CASSEARAYEQYF
TGTGCCAGCAGTGAAGCCAGGGCCTACGAGCAGTACTTC
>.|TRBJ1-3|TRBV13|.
CASSPRTGNTIYF
TGTGCCAGCAGCCCCAGGACTGGAAACACCATATATTTT
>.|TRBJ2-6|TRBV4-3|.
CASSQGATHPSGANVLTF
TGCGCCAGCAGCCAAGGTGCGACACACCCTTCTGGGGCCAACGTCCTGACTTTC
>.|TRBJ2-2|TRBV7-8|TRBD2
CASSLVASGTYTGELFF
TGTGCCAGCAGCTTAGTGGCTAGCGGGACTTACACCGGGGAGCTGTTTTTT
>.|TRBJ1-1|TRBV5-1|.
CASSLVQDTEAFF
TGCGCCAGCAGCTTGGTACAGGACACTGAAGCTTTCTTT
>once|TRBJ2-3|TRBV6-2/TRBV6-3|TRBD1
CASSLGQGKVDTQYF
TGTGCCAGCAGTTTGGGACAGGGGAAGGTAGATACGCAGTATTTT
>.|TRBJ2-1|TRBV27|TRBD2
CASSSKLALSYNEQFF
TGTGCCAGCAGTTCGAAACTAGCGCTGTCCTACAATGAGCAGTTCTTC
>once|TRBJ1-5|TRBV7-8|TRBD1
CASSLDRGLPNQPQHF
TGTGCCAGCAGCTTAGACAGGGGGCTTCCGAATCAGCCCCAGCATTTT
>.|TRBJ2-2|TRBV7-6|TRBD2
CASTPLRSGTNTGELFF
TGTGCCAGCACCCCACTTCGTAGCGGGACGAACACCGGGGAGCTGTTTTTT
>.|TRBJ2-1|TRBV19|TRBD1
CASSIGTGIHNEQFF
TGTGCCAGTAGTATAGGGACAGGGATTCACAATGAGCAGTTCTTC
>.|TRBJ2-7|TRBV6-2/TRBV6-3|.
CASSYGGANHEQYF
TGTGCCAGCAGTTACGGGGGGGCGAATCACGAGCAGTACTTC
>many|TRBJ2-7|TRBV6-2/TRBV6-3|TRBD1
CASSWTGYEQYF
TGTGCCAGCAGTTGGACAGGCTACGAGCAGTACTTC
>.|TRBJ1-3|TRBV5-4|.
CASSPTVPGNTIYF
TGTGCCAGCAGCCCGACAGTGCCTGGAAACACCATATATTTT
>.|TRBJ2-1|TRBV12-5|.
CASGLVRGGEVPEQFF
TGTGCTAGTGGTTTGGTACGGGGTGGGGAAGTCCCTGAGCAGTTCTTC
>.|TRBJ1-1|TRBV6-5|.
CASGSGINTEAFF
TGTGCCAGCGGGTCAGGGATAAACACTGAAGCTTTCTTT
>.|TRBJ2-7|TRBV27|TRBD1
CASRPGGRGYEQYF
TGTGCCAGCAGACCAGGGGGCCGCGGCTACGAGCAGTACTTC
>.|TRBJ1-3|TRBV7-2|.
CASSLGGARRGNTIYF
TGTGCCAGCAGCCTGGGGGGGGCTCGTCGGGGAAACACCATATATTTT
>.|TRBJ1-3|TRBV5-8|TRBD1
CASSRGQGNTIYF
TGTGCCAGCAGCCGGGGACAGGGAAACACCATATATTTT
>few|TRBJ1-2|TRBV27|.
CASSPMPYGGYTF
TGTGCCAGCAGTCCCATGCCCTATGGTGGCTACACCTTC